The source of this T cell receptor beta chain is a study of T cells in narcolepsy. Study-level points and caveats: Blood of same and different patients, but not healthy controls, reportedly held recurring autoreactive clonotypes. HCRT-specific and TRIB2-specific autoreactive clonotypes appeared among same-patient CSF and blood CD4+ clonotypes. In some patient and control memory CD4+ samples, autoreactive clones were absent.

TCRdb's copy holds only in-frame clones and misses some; the assay was immunoSEQ multiplex PCR. The top ten clones hold about 0.9% of a sample with about 29,000 clones, around 87% of them seen once. Trimming took off 6 bases at V and 5 bases at J, with 10 bases between the two ends. Germline V lookup: CDR1 MNHNS, CDR2 SASEGT. The CDR3 runs 12 residues. The sample holds one count of this clone. Its antigen is undetermined. The receptor was isolated from a human donor in good health. V gene TRBV6-1 combines with J gene TRBJ1-2, with D hard to call. Sequencing was performed on memory (CD45RA-) CD4+ T cells from blood. This CDR3 reads CASRTTEYGYTF. For the CDR3, the DNA is TGTGCCAGCAGGACCACAGAGTATGGCTACACCTTC.